A selection of T cell receptor beta chains follows, all from one sample in a study of human T cells and chemical hapten exposure. A single record per CDR3 protein comes from TCRdb applying MiXCR to the RACE reads. Of about 58,000 distinct CDR3 sequences in the sample, roughly 12% were seen once. Material: whole blood, obtained in connection with sensitization to the hapten diphenylcyclopropenone (DPC). The receptors originated from a man aged 30-40 years with alopecia areata. Some clones in this sample may be carry-over from other donors' samples. Both conserved end residues are part of each CDR3. The order of the fields is V gene, clone size, J gene, D gene, CDR3 DNA, CDR3 protein. D genes are given only for firm matches. Some rows have no size entry. The others give once, few or many, or a class for an expanded clone.

TRBV5-1	.	TRBJ1-2	TRBD1	TGCGCCAGCAGCTTGTTTGGGACAGGGGTTTTGTCGGGCTACACCTTC	CASSLFGTGVLSGYTF
TRBV11-2	.	TRBJ2-1	TRBD2	TGTGCCAGCAGCTTCCTGACTAGCGGGGGGGAAAATGAGCAGTTCTTC	CASSFLTSGGENEQFF
TRBV14	many	TRBJ2-1	TRBD2	TGTGCCAGCAGCCACATAGCGGGGGGGTATTCCTACAATGAGCAGTTCTTC	CASSHIAGGYSYNEQFF
TRBV27	many	TRBJ1-1	.	TGTGCCAGCAGTCCCGGGATGCCTGAAGCTTTCTTT	CASSPGMPEAFF
TRBV10-3	few	TRBJ1-1	.	TGTGCCATCAGTGAGGGCCCCTTCGAGGCTTTCTTT	CAISEGPFEAFF
TRBV6-5	few	TRBJ1-6	TRBD1	TGTGCCAGCAGTCCTAACTACAGGGGTAATTCACCCCTCCACTTT	CASSPNYRGNSPLHF
TRBV29-1	once	TRBJ1-2	.	TGCAGCGCCCAGGAGTATCTTGGCTACACCTTC	CSAQEYLGYTF
TRBV12-3/TRBV12-4	many	TRBJ2-1	TRBD2	TGTGCCAGCAGTTTAGCGTGGATAGCGGGGGGCCATTCCTCCTACAATGAGCAGTTCTTC	CASSLAWIAGGHSSYNEQFF
TRBV3-1	few	TRBJ1-3	.	TGTGCCAGCAGCCGGACAAAGGTCGGAAACACCATATATTTT	CASSRTKVGNTIYF
TRBV14	many	TRBJ2-2	.	TGTGCCAGCAGCCGTGACTATGCCCGCGCGGAGCTGTTTTTT	CASSRDYARAELFF
TRBV28	many	TRBJ2-4	TRBD1	TGTGCCAGCAGTCCGGACAGGGCTGGCAACATTCAGTACTTC	CASSPDRAGNIQYF
TRBV15	few	TRBJ2-1	.	TGTGCCACCAGCAGAGATTACAATGAGCAGTTCTTC	CATSRDYNEQFF
TRBV5-1	few	TRBJ2-5	TRBD2	TGCGCCAGCAGCTTGGAGGCTAGCGGGGGCCAAGAGACCCAGTACTTC	CASSLEASGGQETQYF
TRBV5-6	.	TRBJ2-1	.	TGTGCCAGCAGTTGGGGGGGCCGGGGCAGGAATGAGCAGTTCTTC	CASSWGGRGRNEQFF
TRBV7-2	few	TRBJ1-6	.	TGTGCCAGCAGCTTAGTCTCCAGAATCTCCTATAATTCACCCCTCCACTTT	CASSLVSRISYNSPLHF
TRBV7-2	.	TRBJ2-3	.	TGTGCCAGCAGCCCCCTCGGCACAGATACGCAGTATTTT	CASSPLGTDTQYF
TRBV4-1	many	TRBJ2-1	.	TGCGCCAGCAGCCTAACACAGGGAACAAATGAGCAGTTCTTC	CASSLTQGTNEQFF
TRBV2	few	TRBJ2-7	.	TGTGCCAGCAGTGAAGGGAGGGGGCCCAACTACGAGCAGTACTTC	CASSEGRGPNYEQYF
TRBV12-3/TRBV12-4	many	TRBJ1-5	TRBD1	TGTGCCAGCACTCGGGACAGGGCAAGCAATCAGCCCCAGCATTTT	CASTRDRASNQPQHF
TRBV28	many	TRBJ1-2	.	TGTGCCAGCAGTCCCCGGGGGGACTATGGCTACACCTTC	CASSPRGDYGYTF
TRBV29-1	.	TRBJ2-7	.	TGCAGCGGCGGCGGGGCAGGGATGTACGAGCAGTACTTC	CSGGGAGMYEQYF
TRBV29-1	many	TRBJ1-2	TRBD1	TGCAGCGTTGACCCTGAGGGACAGTCCTATGGCTACACCTTC	CSVDPEGQSYGYTF
TRBV29-1	few	TRBJ1-1	.	TGCAGCGTTGAAGACCGGAGGGGCCTCCTAAGAGGGAACACTGAAGCTTTCTTT	CSVEDRRGLLRGNTEAFF
TRBV4-1	few	TRBJ2-2	.	TGCGCCAGCAGCCAAGGGGAACAGATGAACACCGGGGAGCTGTTTTTT	CASSQGEQMNTGELFF
TRBV19	.	TRBJ2-6	.	TGTGCCAGTAGGACAGGAGAAGCTGTTGCTGGGGCCAACGTCCTGACTTTC	CASRTGEAVAGANVLTF
TRBV5-1	many	TRBJ1-5	.	TGCGCCAGCAGCGCCAATCCGGAGGGGGTGTCCAATCAGCCCCAGCATTTT	CASSANPEGVSNQPQHF
TRBV14	.	TRBJ1-3	.	TGTGCCAGCAGCCAGAGGCCTCCTGGAAACACCATATATTTT	CASSQRPPGNTIYF
TRBV5-1	many	TRBJ1-5	TRBD1	TGCGCCAGCAGCTTGGGACAGGGGCGCAATCAGCCCCAGCATTTT	CASSLGQGRNQPQHF
TRBV3-1	.	TRBJ2-3	TRBD2	TGTGCCAGCAGCCAACCGACTAGCGGGGCCCCAGATACGCAGTATTTT	CASSQPTSGAPDTQYF
TRBV2	few	TRBJ1-1	.	TGTGCCAGCAGTGAACGATGGACGAACACTGAAGCTTTCTTT	CASSERWTNTEAFF
TRBV24-1	many	TRBJ2-5	.	TGTGCCACCAGTGATTTGGGAAGGGGCAGGGTGGCCGAGACCCAGTACTTC	CATSDLGRGRVAETQYF
TRBV12-3/TRBV12-4	.	TRBJ2-1	TRBD2	TGTGCCAGCAGTTTCCGGCGGGGGGGTAACAATGAGCAGTTCTTC	CASSFRRGGNNEQFF
TRBV7-9	.	TRBJ2-5	.	TGTGCCAGCAGTCGACCCGAGACAGGATGGCAAGAGACCCAGTACTTC	CASSRPETGWQETQYF
TRBV9	many	TRBJ2-3	.	TGTGCCAGCAGCGTAGCCGGCACAGATACGCAGTATTTT	CASSVAGTDTQYF
TRBV28	many	TRBJ2-3	TRBD2	TGTGCCAGCAGACCACTGGCGGGGGGGCATAGAACAGATACGCAGTATTTT	CASRPLAGGHRTDTQYF
TRBV7-9	.	TRBJ2-1	TRBD1	TGTGCCAGCAGCCAATCCGGGACAGGGTTCCACAATGAGCAGTTCTTC	CASSQSGTGFHNEQFF
TRBV5-8	many	TRBJ1-5	.	TGTGCCAGCAGCTTGGAATATGCTCCGAATCAGCCCCAGCATTTT	CASSLEYAPNQPQHF
TRBV6-2/TRBV6-3	.	TRBJ2-7	.	TGTGCCAGCAGTTACTCGATTTCGGAAAGTTACGAGCAGTACTTC	CASSYSISESYEQYF
TRBV18	.	TRBJ1-1	.	TGTGCCAGCTCACCAATTGCTGGTACAGGTGAAGCTTTCTTT	CASSPIAGTGEAFF
TRBV4-2	many	TRBJ1-1	TRBD1	TGTGCCAGCAGCCAAGAACAGGGGAGCACTGAAGCTTTCTTT	CASSQEQGSTEAFF
TRBV5-4	.	TRBJ2-3	TRBD1	TGTGCCAGCAGCTTAGGCCGGGACAGGCCAAGCACAGATACGCAGTATTTT	CASSLGRDRPSTDTQYF
TRBV11-2	many	TRBJ1-5	.	TGTGCCAGCAGCTTAGAGGCAGAAAATCAGCCCCAGCATTTT	CASSLEAENQPQHF
TRBV7-9	few	TRBJ1-2	.	TGTGCCAGCAGCCCTAGCATGGACTATGGCTACACCTTC	CASSPSMDYGYTF
TRBV29-1	few	TRBJ1-1	TRBD1	TGCAGCGCGAGGGGCCCGACAGGGAGAGAGACTGAAGCTTTCTTT	CSARGPTGRETEAFF
TRBV18	.	TRBJ2-7	.	TGTGCCAGCTCACCCCGTCAGGGCAACGAGCAGTACTTC	CASSPRQGNEQYF
TRBV9	.	TRBJ1-2	.	TGTGCCAGTAGCCGGGGGAGTCTCTATGGCTACACCTTC	CASSRGSLYGYTF
TRBV27	many	TRBJ2-3	.	TGTGCCAGCAGCTCTTCGGGGCTAGATACGCAGTATTTT	CASSSSGLDTQYF
TRBV18	few	TRBJ2-7	.	TGTGCCAGCTCACCCGGACCTAACACGGGCGAGCAGTACTTC	CASSPGPNTGEQYF